Presented here are 11 T cell receptor beta chains from one specimen sequenced in a study of monozygotic twins with inflammatory bowel disease. No DNA is given; TCRdb re-called the 5' RACE reads and lists each CDR3 protein once. This listing includes over 150,000 distinct CDR3 sequences. Sample: blood. The receptors here all came from a human donor with ulcerative colitis or Crohn's disease, or a healthy co-twin of an affected twin (not recorded which).

J is TRBJ2-5 and V is TRBV7-6; the TCRdb call, TRBD2, lacks DNA for checking. Germline V lookup: CDR1 SGHVS, CDR2 FNYEAQ. The CDR3 consists of 13 residues. The CDR3 loop is CASSSLALGTQYF.

V is TRBV20-1 and J is TRBJ1-1; TCRdb's assignment of TRBD1 cannot be checked, as there is no DNA. Germline CDR1 is DFQATT and CDR2 is SNEGSKA (reference sequence). The length of the CDR3 is 14 residues. The CDR3 here is CSAGTLILNTEAFF.

J is TRBJ2-5 and V is TRBV12-3 or TRBV12-4; TCRdb returns TRBD1, unconfirmable since there is no DNA. The CDR3 contains 15 residues. The CDR3: CASRDSTDPTETQYF.

This chain links TRBV7-2 with TRBJ2-7; the TRBD1 assignment by TCRdb is unverifiable without DNA. The CDR3 spans 12 residues. The V gene's germline CDR1 is SGHTA and CDR2 FQGNSA. The CDR3 region is CASSPQVHEQYF.

The chain uses TRBV5-1 and TRBJ1-2. CDR3 length equals 13 residues. Germline V gene lookup returns CDR1 SGHRS and CDR2 YFSETQ. This CDR3 is CASSGTASYGYTF.

This chain connects TRBV7-9 to TRBJ1-3. CDR1 and CDR2 (germline): SEHNR, FQNEAQ (reference sequence). The CDR3 covers 15 residues. Here the CDR3 reads CASSSWTDSGNTIYF.

J is TRBJ1-1 and V is TRBV15; checking the TCRdb D call of TRBD1 is not possible without DNA. Germline CDR1 LNHNV, CDR2 YYDKDF (reference sequence). The CDR3 contains 16 residues. CDR3 sequence: CATSPVGGAGNTEAFF.

The chain has TRBV3-1 and TRBJ2-6; TCRdb's assignment of TRBD2 cannot be checked, as there is no DNA. This CDR3 contains 17 residues. The V gene's germline CDR1 is LGHDT and CDR2 YNNKEL (reference sequence). The CDR3 here is CASSQEIAAVGANVLTF.

The rearrangement links TRBV6-1 to TRBJ1-1; TCRdb lists TRBD1, though no DNA is available to test this call. Germline values: CDR1 MNHNS, CDR2 SASEGT. This CDR3 comprises 13 residues. CDR3 in amino acids: CASSATVNTEAFF.

The chain carries TRBV5-1 and TRBJ2-2. CDR1 SGHRS and CDR2 YFSETQ come from the germline V gene. This CDR3 spans 15 amino acids. This chain's CDR3 is CASSFGNTNTGELFF. Full variable domain (remainder filled in from reference TRBV5-1 and TRBJ2-2): KAGVTQTPRYLIKTRGQQVTLSCSPISGHRSVSWYQQTPGQGLQFLFEYFSETQRNKGNFPGRFSGRQFSNSRSEMNVSTLELGDSALYLCASSFGNTNTGELFFGEGSRLTVL.

The chain joins TRBV3-1 to TRBJ2-1; TCRdb calls TRBD2, which cannot be checked without DNA. Germline-derived CDR1 and CDR2 are LGHDT and YNNKEL (reference sequence). The CDR3 has 15 amino acids. The CDR3 loop is CASSQVSGRHNEQFF.